These 29 T cell receptor beta chains came from one sample sequenced in a study of blood T cells in healthy people across ages. Primed by a sample-barcoded 5' primer and a J-beta primer mix, a second PCR proceeded for about 6 to 11 cycles. TCRdb re-analysed the 5' RACE reads in MiXCR, keeping a single row per CDR3 protein. The profile shows about 1,500,000 distinct CDR3 sequences, about 28% of them singletons. Sequenced: blood. The source of these receptors is a woman younger than 45 in good health.

Written as DNA, the CDR3 is TGTGCCATCAGTGATCTTGGAGAGACCCAGTACTTC. It is translated as CAISDLGETQYF. This rearrangement joins TRBV10-3 to TRBJ2-5; D call uncertain. V was cut by 3 bases and J by 4 bases, with 6 bases left in between. Germline V gene data show CDR1 as ENHRY and CDR2 as SYGVKD. CDR3 length: 12 amino acids.

This clonotype has just a few counts. V usage is TRBV4-3 and J usage is TRBJ2-1, with TRBD1 matching 8 bases. V shed 1 base and J 7 bases; nucleotides not matched to a gene: 12. Germline values: CDR1 LGHNA, CDR2 YSLEER. This CDR3 has 17 amino acids. CDR3 in amino acids: CASSQAPTVRGRNEQFF. The CDR3 DNA follows: TGCGCCAGCAGCCAAGCCCCGACAGTCAGGGGGCGGAATGAGCAGTTCTTC.

The chain couples TRBV18 to TRBJ2-3; 12 bases are shared with TRBD2. The CDR3 spans 16 residues. In germline, CDR1 is KGHSH, CDR2 LQKENI. After removal of 2 bases from V and 5 bases from J, the junction contained 5 bases not matched to a gene. The CDR3: CASSPLTSGRVDTQYF. DNA for the CDR3: TGTGCCAGCTCACCATTGACTAGCGGGAGAGTAGATACGCAGTATTTT. Using reference TRBV18 and TRBJ2-3 for the parts outside the CDR3, the full variable domain is NAGVMQNPRHLVRRRGQEARLRCSPMKGHSHVYWYRQLPEEGLKFMVYLQKENIIDESGMPKERFSAEFPKEGPSILRIQQVVRGDSAAYFCASSPLTSGRVDTQYFGPGTRLTVL.

V and J are TRBV7-8 and TRBJ2-3; 13 bases are shared with TRBD2. The CDR3 extends over 16 amino acids. CDR1 is SGHVS, CDR2 FQNEAQ, per germline. V was pared by 5 bases and J by 5 bases, with 7 bases of the junction left unmatched. The CDR3 region is CASSPTSGRDRDTQYF. The DNA for the CDR3 is TGTGCCAGCAGCCCTACTAGCGGGAGGGATCGAGATACGCAGTATTTT.

The chain employs TRBV4-3 and TRBJ2-3; the D gene could be TRBD1 or TRBD2 (5 bases each). V dropped 0 bases and J dropped 2 bases, with 15 bases sitting between them. CDR1 is LGHNA, CDR2 YSLEER, per germline. The CDR3 has 17 amino acids. In DNA, the CDR3 is TGCGCCAGCAGCCAAGATATAATGGGACCCATCACAGATACGCAGTATTTT. Protein sequence: CASSQDIMGPITDTQYF.

This clonotype was found a few times. The chain couples TRBV7-9 to TRBJ1-2, with no clear D. V lost 0 bases and J 8 bases, leaving 10 bases between the germline ends. Germline CDR1 SEHNR, CDR2 FQNEAQ (reference sequence). CDR3 size: 13 residues. The CDR3 DNA is TGTGCCAGCAGCTTAGCTTCGTGGAGCGGCTACACCTTC. This translates into CASSLASWSGYTF.

As to this clonotype: A read error is possible here, since a much larger clone lies one base away. Since no conserved phenylalanine or tryptophan closes the CDR3, a read error is the likely cause. The J gene is TRBJ2-7, the V gene TRBV29-1, with 7 bases identical to TRBD1. Trimming removed 6 bases from V and 5 bases from J; junction bases left unmatched: 4. Germline CDR1 is SQVTM and CDR2 is ANQGSEA. The CDR3 extends over 11 amino acids. The CDR3 DNA sequence: TGCAGCGTGGGACAGCTGGACGAGCAGTACTAC. Protein sequence: CSVGQLDEQYY.

At least ten counts were recorded for this clonotype. J is TRBJ2-7 and V is TRBV3-1; TRBD2 is a possible D gene (5 bases). The CDR3 spans 14 residues. Trimming removed 5 bases from V and 5 bases from J, with 16 bases in between. The germline V gene has CDR1 LGHDT and CDR2 YNNKEL (reference sequence). In nucleotides, the CDR3 is TGTGCCAGCAGCTTAATGCAAAGCGGTCACGAGCAGTACTTC. Amino acids: CASSLMQSGHEQYF.

This clonotype was detected many times. The chain has TRBV6-6 and TRBJ2-1; 12 bases map to TRBD1. This CDR3 comprises 15 residues. The J segment lost 10 bases and the V segment lost 10 bases, leaving 14 bases of the junction unmatched. From germline, CDR1 is MNHNY and CDR2 SVGAGI (reference sequence). This CDR3 is CATQARDRGLEEQFF. Written as DNA, the CDR3 is TGTGCCACCCAGGCACGGGACAGGGGGCTAGAAGAGCAGTTCTTC.

The sample holds a few counts of this clonotype. J is TRBJ2-6 and V is TRBV11-2; D possibly corresponds to TRBD1 (6 bases). Looked up from germline, CDR1 is SGHAT and CDR2 is FQNNGV. V was shortened by 0 bases and J by 0 bases, with 9 bases between the two germline ends. This CDR3 is built from 17 residues. The CDR3 coding sequence is TGTGCCAGCAGCTTAGATCAGGGGTACTCTGGGGCCAACGTCCTGACTTTC. Amino acid sequence: CASSLDQGYSGANVLTF.

The chain couples TRBV6-2 or TRBV6-3 to TRBJ2-1; a possible D gene is TRBD2 (5 bases). This CDR3 has 12 residues. The V and J ends lost 11 bases and 5 bases respectively, with 13 bases between them. Germline CDR1 is MNHEY and CDR2 is SVGEGT. CDR3 region: CASQRENNEQFF. The DNA for the CDR3 is TGTGCCTCCCAAAGGGAGAACAATGAGCAGTTCTTC.

Regarding this clonotype: A read error may account for a junction end that differs from germline. CDR3 sequence reads: CASSKDRPSPYGYTF. The CDR3 DNA sequence: TGCGCCAGCAGCAAGGACAGACCTAGCCCCTATGGTTACACCTTC. V is TRBV5-1 and J is TRBJ1-2, with D possibly matching TRBD1 (6 bases). This CDR3 region has 15 residues. Germline loops: CDR1 SGHRS, CDR2 YFSETQ.

This clonotype has just one count. The chain joins TRBV7-9 to TRBJ2-2; D gene uncertain. Germline lookup yields CDR1 SEHNR and CDR2 FQNEAQ (reference sequence). There are 14 residues in the CDR3. Trimming removed 5 bases at V and 5 bases at J, with 12 bases between. The CDR3, as DNA: TGTGCCAGCAGCGCAGGAAGGATGACCGGGGAGCTGTTTTTT. Translated: CASSAGRMTGELFF.

Worth noting for this clonotype: An end of the junction does not agree with germline; a read error may underlie this. The rearrangement joins TRBV7-2 to TRBJ1-4; D unclear. The V gene's germline CDR1 is SGHTA and CDR2 FQGNSA. The CDR3 runs to 13 residues. The CDR3 sequence: CVSSLGRGEKLFF. The CDR3 DNA reads TGTGTCAGCAGCTTAGGTCGTGGTGAAAAACTGTTTTTT.

The CDR3 protein is CASNDKRYTF. CDR3 nucleotide sequence: TGTGCCAGCAATGACAAGCGCTACACCTTC. This rearrangement joins TRBV2 to TRBJ1-2, with D unclear. Trimming left V 7 bases short and J 9 bases short, with 9 bases between. The CDR3 contains 10 residues. CDR1 and CDR2 from the germline V gene are SNHLY and FYNNEI.

The genes are TRBV12-3 or TRBV12-4 and TRBJ2-3; D not resolved. The CDR3 is 14 amino acids. Trimming removed 3 bases from V and 4 bases from J, with 11 bases in between. CDR3 residues: CASSFSPNADTQYF. Here the CDR3 DNA reads TGTGCCAGCAGTTTCAGCCCGAACGCAGATACGCAGTATTTT.

Details on this clonotype: At one of its ends the junction is not consistent with the germline gene, which may arise from a read error. Here the CDR3 DNA reads TGCAGTGCTAGTGAGGAGGTCACAGAGACCCCGTACTTC. Its translation: CSASEEVTETPYF. The chain employs TRBV20-1 and TRBJ2-5; D might be TRBD2 (5 bases). Germline CDR1 is DFQATT and CDR2 is SNEGSKA (reference sequence). This CDR3 region has 13 residues.

This clonotype was seen many times. The CDR3: CSVTRGPGRDEQYF. The DNA of the CDR3 is TGCAGCGTGACTAGAGGGCCCGGGAGGGACGAGCAGTACTTC. The chain employs TRBV29-1 and TRBJ2-7; 8 nucleotides match TRBD2. The CDR3 is made up of 14 amino acids. V was clipped by 6 bases and J by 5 bases; unmatched bases: 12. Germline-derived CDR1 and CDR2 are SQVTM and ANQGSEA.

This clonotype showed up just a few times. V gene TRBV10-1 combines with J gene TRBJ2-4, with 7 bases that match TRBD2. This CDR3 contains 17 residues. The ends lost 4 bases at V and 3 bases at J; junction bases unmatched: 12. The germline V gene encodes CDR1 WNHNN and CDR2 SYGVQD (reference sequence). The DNA for the CDR3 is TGCGCCAGCAGTGCGGGGGGACTGGAAGATAGCAAAAACATTCAGTACTTC. Its translation: CASSAGGLEDSKNIQYF.

V usage is TRBV5-1 and J usage is TRBJ1-2; no clear D gene. The germline gives CDR1 SGHRS, CDR2 YFSETQ. CDR3 length: 14 amino acids. V was cut by 5 bases and J by 8 bases, with 19 bases left in between. The CDR3 loop reads CASRQDISQGGYTF. CDR3 nucleotides: TGCGCCAGCAGGCAAGACATTTCTCAAGGGGGCTACACCTTC.

This chain uses TRBV5-4 with TRBJ1-1; TRBD1 might be the D (6 bases). This CDR3 has 15 residues. Germline V gene lookup returns CDR1 SGHNT and CDR2 YYREEE (reference sequence). V gave up 5 bases and J gave up 3 bases, with 17 bases separating them. This CDR3 is CASSRIGGAHTEAFF. Written as DNA, the CDR3 is TGTGCCAGCAGTCGAATCGGGGGGGCGCACACTGAAGCTTTCTTT.

On this clonotype itself: One base away lies a much larger clone, so this may be a sequencing read error. The rearrangement links TRBV29-1 to TRBJ2-4, with TRBD2 matching over 10 bases. The J call may be mistaken, given a closer DNA end match to TRBJ2-5. CDR1 and CDR2 from the germline V gene are SQVTM and ANQGSEA. CDR3 length: 16 residues. The DNA for the CDR3 is TGCAACGTTCGCCTAGCGGGGGCCAGCCAGAGGGAGACCCAGTACTTC. This encodes CNVRLAGASQRETQYF.

This clonotype has more than one count but fewer than ten. The genes are TRBV11-2 and TRBJ2-5; possibly TRBD2 for D (5 bases). Trimming shortened V by 1 base and J by 2 bases, and 14 bases separated the two germline ends. CDR3 size: 16 residues. Germline CDR1 is SGHAT and CDR2 is FQNNGV. The CDR3 loop reads CASSLGRAGGQETQYF. The CDR3 DNA is TGTGCCAGCAGCTTAGGGCGGGCTGGCGGACAAGAGACCCAGTACTTC.

The chain couples TRBV25-1 to TRBJ2-3; no reliable D call. Germline V gene data show CDR1 as MGHDK and CDR2 as SYGVNS. This CDR3 region has 15 residues. V lost 1 base and J 2 bases, leaving 10 bases between the germline ends. CDR3 protein: CASSEWQAYTDTQYF. Here the CDR3 DNA reads TGTGCCAGCAGTGAATGGCAGGCCTACACAGATACGCAGTATTTT.

The sample holds many counts of this clonotype. The gene calls are TRBV5-1 and TRBJ2-7; 11 bases are a match to TRBD1. There are 15 residues in the CDR3. Germline-derived CDR1 and CDR2 are SGHRS and YFSETQ. Trimming removed 4 bases from V and 6 bases from J; junction bases left unmatched: 9. The CDR3: CASSDRTGGASEQYF. The CDR3, as DNA: TGCGCCAGCAGCGACCGGACAGGGGGCGCATCCGAGCAGTACTTC.

The table lists this clonotype with many counts. This sequence joins TRBV15 and TRBJ1-4, with D hard to call. This CDR3 is built from 13 residues. Trimming took off 2 bases at V and 4 bases at J, with 5 bases between the two ends. Germline V CDR1 and CDR2: LNHNV, YYDKDF (reference sequence). The CDR3 reads CATSRQINEKLFF. DNA of the CDR3: TGTGCCACCAGCAGACAAATTAATGAAAAACTGTTTTTT.

The V call is TRBV5-1, the J call TRBJ2-1; no firm D call. Germline-derived CDR1 and CDR2 are SGHRS and YFSETQ. Between the trimmed V and J ends, which lost 3 bases and 6 bases, there was a span of 13 bases. There are 14 residues in the CDR3. As DNA, the CDR3 is TGCGCCAGCAGCTATATACAGACGCCCAATGAGCAGTTCTTC. It yields the protein CASSYIQTPNEQFF.

Regarding this clonotype: This clone may be a read error of a much larger clone one base away. V is TRBV7-9 and J is TRBJ2-7; D might be TRBD1 (6 bases). The CDR3 consists of 14 residues. Trimming cost V 5 bases and J 5 bases, with 16 bases left between them. CDR1 SEHNR and CDR2 FQNEAQ come from the germline V gene (reference sequence). CDR3 DNA: TGTGCCAGCAGCCCTCAGGGGTTCGCCAACGAGCAGTACTTC. It translates to CASSPQGFANEQYF.

This chain joins TRBV13 and TRBJ2-3; perhaps TRBD2 as D (5 bases). CDR1 and CDR2 (germline): PRHDT, FYEKMQ (reference sequence). The V and J ends lost 2 bases and 8 bases respectively, with 14 bases between them. The CDR3 totals 14 residues. The CDR3 DNA follows: TGTGCCAGCAGCTTAACGGGGTCTAAGGCTACGCAGTATTTT. This translates into CASSLTGSKATQYF.